This T cell receptor (beta chain) was recorded in a study of tumor and adjacent non-tumor tissue in lung cancer. Study conclusions and caveats: TCR diversity was significantly greater in tumor than normal lung tissue.

Three rounds of nested PCR, following a modified ARM-PCR protocol, produced the TCRbeta library. Each CDR3 protein is one row after TCRdb ran MiXCR on the multiplex PCR reads. This table holds some 77,000 distinct CDR3 sequences, under 70% found once. Remarks on this clonotype: The antigen is undetermined.

This sample's RNA came from whole unsorted tissue. Germline V gene data show CDR1 as SGHNT and CDR2 as YYREEE (reference sequence). The CDR3 runs 15 residues. The V gene lost 3 bases and the J gene lost 3 bases, with 16 bases spanning the gap. The receptor was derived from a woman between 65 and 79 years old with non-small cell lung cancer. Sequenced material: lung tumor tissue. The chain employs TRBV5-4 and TRBJ2-7; D is undetermined. The CDR3 DNA reads TGTGCCAGCAGCTCCCAAAGGACGGTTCTCTACGAGCAGTACTTC. It yields the protein CASSSQRTVLYEQYF.